This T cell receptor (beta chain) stems from a study of shared clonotypes between healthy human individuals. General study findings and limits: Apart from blood, nothing was sampled; tissue repertoires likely differ.

This clone has a single count. Its antigen is still unknown. The assay was run at deep level. Sequencing was performed with immunoSEQ multiplex PCR; in TCRdb, only in-frame clones are kept and a portion is missing. The sample shows roughly 1 million clones, roughly 80% of them seen only once. Germline assignment: CDR1 GTSNPN and CDR2 SVGIG (reference sequence). Trimming stripped 8 bases from V and 0 bases from J, with 8 bases between. There are 12 residues in the CDR3. Sample: memory CD4+ T cells sorted from blood. Subset reported: CD45RA-negative fraction. The chain employs TRBV30 and TRBJ2-4, with D maybe TRBD1 (5 bases). The receptor was isolated from a man between 18 and 29 years old in good health. The CDR3 region is CAGREAKNIQYF. DNA of the CDR3: TGTGCCGGCAGGGAAGCCAAAAACATTCAGTACTTC.